The rows below give T cell receptor beta chains drawn from one sample of a study of cytomegalovirus exposure and HLA in healthy donors. TCRdb's copy holds only in-frame clones and misses some; the assay was immunoSEQ multiplex PCR. The sample lists tens of thousands of clones; over 65% were seen once. Sample: PBMCs. The receptors originated from a man aged 45-60 years in good health and CMV-seronegative. Both conserved end residues are part of each CDR3. D genes are given only for firm matches. Size values are once, few and many counts, or a class for expanded clones, and some rows have none.

clone_size | j_call | d_call | v_call | cdr3_nt | cdr3_aa
NA | TRBJ1-2 | NA | TRBV11-2 | TGTGCCAGCAGCCCCAGCTGGACAGATGGCTACACCTTC | CASSPSWTDGYTF
NA | TRBJ2-3 | TRBD2 | TRBV5-1 | TGCGCCAGCAGCTTGATGACTAGCGGGCCGGGAGATACGCAGTATTTT | CASSLMTSGPGDTQYF
NA | TRBJ2-1 | TRBD2 | TRBV28 | TGTGCCAGCAGAACTAGCGGAGCCTACAATGAGCAGTTCTTC | CASRTSGAYNEQFF
NA | TRBJ2-1 | NA | TRBV27 | TGTGCCAGCACTGACCGGGGGAATGAGCAGTTCTTC | CASTDRGNEQFF
NA | TRBJ2-3 | NA | TRBV6-1 | TGTGCCAGCAGTCAAAGCGAGACTAGCACAGATACGCAGTATTTT | CASSQSETSTDTQYF
NA | TRBJ2-7 | TRBD2 | TRBV28 | TGTGCCAGCAGTCAACTAGCGGGCAATTCCTACGAGCAGTACTTC | CASSQLAGNSYEQYF
NA | TRBJ2-4 | NA | TRBV5-1 | TGCGCCAGCAGCGTAGACGACCGGGACTCCGGTCAGTACTTC | CASSVDDRDSGQYF
NA | TRBJ2-1 | TRBD2 | TRBV4-2 | TGTGCCAGCAGCCGGTCTAGCGGAACCTACAATGAGCAGTTCTTC | CASSRSSGTYNEQFF
few | TRBJ1-1 | NA | TRBV10-1 | TGCGCCAGCAGTGCAGGGGACGGCACTGAAGCTTTCTTT | CASSAGDGTEAFF
few | TRBJ1-4 | NA | TRBV7-6 | TGTGCCAGCAGCTTAGGCACCCCGACACGAGCAACTAATGAAAAACTGTTTTTT | CASSLGTPTRATNEKLFF
NA | TRBJ1-3 | NA | TRBV18 | TGTGCCAGCTCACCACCCGGGGAGAACACCATATATTTT | CASSPPGENTIYF
once | TRBJ2-2 | NA | TRBV19 | TGTGCCAGTAGTATAGTGGCGGCCCGGGGCACCGGGGAGCTGTTTTTT | CASSIVAARGTGELFF
NA | TRBJ2-3 | NA | TRBV21-1 | TGTGCCAGCAGCAAAGATCCAGAAACAAGCACAGATACGCAGTATTTT | CASSKDPETSTDTQYF
NA | TRBJ2-5 | TRBD1 | TRBV28 | TGTGCCAGCAGTTTAGGGACAGGGTTAGAGACCCAGTACTTC | CASSLGTGLETQYF
NA | TRBJ2-1 | NA | TRBV6-5 | TGTGCCAGCAGTTTAGCGGGACAGCCCTCCTACAATGAGCAGTTCTTC | CASSLAGQPSYNEQFF
NA | TRBJ2-3 | TRBD2 | TRBV5-1 | TGCGCCAGCAGCCAGGGGCGGACTAGCGGCACAGATACGCAGTATTTT | CASSQGRTSGTDTQYF
NA | TRBJ2-5 | NA | TRBV6-5 | TGTGCCAGCAGGAAACAGGGGAGGCAAGAGACCCAGTACTTC | CASRKQGRQETQYF
NA | TRBJ2-7 | NA | TRBV27 | TGTGCCAGCAGTTTATCGGCTAGCGCTCGCGAGCAGTACTTC | CASSLSASAREQYF
NA | TRBJ2-1 | TRBD2 | TRBV6-1 | TGTGCCAGCAGTGAACGGACTAGCGGGGGGAGTGAGCAGTTCTTC | CASSERTSGGSEQFF
NA | TRBJ2-7 | TRBD1 | TRBV14 | TGTGCCAGCAGCCGTTGGACAGGGGGCGACTACGAGCAGTACTTC | CASSRWTGGDYEQYF
NA | TRBJ2-1 | TRBD2 | TRBV7-2 | TGTGCCAGCAGCTCTCTAGCGGGTGCCTACAATGAGCAGTTCTTC | CASSSLAGAYNEQFF
NA | TRBJ1-2 | TRBD1 | TRBV18 | TGTGCCAGCTCACCTTCGACAGGGGCCACAGGTGGTGGCTACACCTTC | CASSPSTGATGGGYTF
few | TRBJ1-1 | NA | TRBV5-1 | TGCGCCAGCAGCACCGAAGCGGGGTCCACGGCTTTCTTT | CASSTEAGSTAFF
NA | TRBJ1-5 | NA | TRBV7-9 | TGTGCCAGCAGCTTAGACAGCCGCAATCAGCCCCAGCATTTT | CASSLDSRNQPQHF
NA | TRBJ1-4 | NA | TRBV6-1 | TGTGCCAGCAGTGAAGGGGCGGGGGGAAAACTGTTTTTT | CASSEGAGGKLFF
NA | TRBJ1-2 | NA | TRBV4-2 | TGTGCCAGCAGCCAAGGGCCCAACTATGGCTACACCTTC | CASSQGPNYGYTF
NA | TRBJ1-3 | TRBD1 | TRBV28 | TGTGCCAGCAGCCACGCGCCGACAGGGTACTCTGGAAACACCATATATTTT | CASSHAPTGYSGNTIYF
NA | TRBJ1-1 | TRBD1 | TRBV7-9 | TGTTCCAGCAGCCCGACAGGGGGGGTAGCTTTCTTT | CSSSPTGGVAFF
NA | TRBJ1-2 | NA | TRBV5-6 | TGTGCCAGCAGCTTAGGGGGGGCCTATGGCTACACCTTC | CASSLGGAYGYTF
NA | TRBJ2-5 | NA | TRBV5-4 | TGTGCCAGCAGCTTGGCCGGGGTCAGGGGTTGGGAGACCCAGTACTTC | CASSLAGVRGWETQYF
NA | TRBJ2-6 | TRBD1 | TRBV27 | TGTGCCAGCAGCCTCAGGGGGTCTGGGGCCAACGTCCTGACTTTC | CASSLRGSGANVLTF
NA | TRBJ1-2 | NA | TRBV6-5 | TGTGCCAGCATCGGCAGGGGTTATCACCCCTTC | CASIGRGYHPF
NA | TRBJ2-7 | NA | TRBV5-1 | TGCGCCAGCAGCTTGGCCGGAGAAACCCATGCCGAGCAGTACTTC | CASSLAGETHAEQYF
NA | TRBJ2-6 | NA | TRBV11-3 | TGTGCCAGCAGCCCCTCCCCTGGGGCCAACGTCCTGACTTTC | CASSPSPGANVLTF
NA | TRBJ2-3 | TRBD2 | TRBV5-4 | TGTGCCAGCAGCTTCTCGGGCGGGAGCCAGCCAGATACGCAGTATTTT | CASSFSGGSQPDTQYF
NA | TRBJ2-7 | NA | TRBV9 | TGTGCCAGCAGCGTTGGACAGGGAGGGCCTTACGAGCAGTACTTC | CASSVGQGGPYEQYF
NA | TRBJ1-5 | NA | TRBV19 | TGTGCCAGTAGTATACCTACCGGGACACGGGGAGGCAATCAGCCCCAGCATTTT | CASSIPTGTRGGNQPQHF
NA | TRBJ1-4 | NA | TRBV5-1 | TGCGCCAGCAGCTTGGGTACCTCGGGAACAACTAATGAAAAACTGTTTTTT | CASSLGTSGTTNEKLFF
NA | TRBJ2-5 | TRBD1 | TRBV30 | TGTGCCTGGAGCGGGACAGGGGGCTATGAGCAGTACTTC | CAWSGTGGYEQYF
NA | TRBJ1-6 | TRBD1 | TRBV6-1 | TGTGCCAGCACCCTAATGGGGACAGGGAGTTCACCCCTCCACTTT | CASTLMGTGSSPLHF
few | TRBJ1-1 | NA | TRBV6-5 | TGTGCCAGCAGTTACGCGAGACAGATGAACACTGAAGCTTTCTTT | CASSYARQMNTEAFF
NA | TRBJ1-3 | NA | TRBV5-6 | TGTGCCAGCAGCTTCAGGTTTCCGGCTTCAAACTCTGGAAACACCATATATTTT | CASSFRFPASNSGNTIYF
NA | TRBJ1-4 | TRBD1 | TRBV6-5 | TGTGCCAGCAGTTACAGTACAGGGGGAAAACTGTTTTTT | CASSYSTGGKLFF
NA | TRBJ1-4 | TRBD1 | TRBV25-1 | TGTGCCAGCAGTGAATCCTGGACAGGGGGCGCCGCGGATGAAAAACTGTTTTTT | CASSESWTGGAADEKLFF
NA | TRBJ2-2 | TRBD2 | TRBV19 | TGTGCCACAATGAGCGGGAGGACCAAGAACACCGGGGAGCTGTTTTTT | CATMSGRTKNTGELFF
NA | TRBJ2-3 | TRBD2 | TRBV15 | TGTGCCACCGGGGCGGGAGCGGTCACAGATACGCAGTATTTT | CATGAGAVTDTQYF
NA | TRBJ2-4 | NA | TRBV7-9 | TGTGCCAGCAGCTTAACCGGACAGATAGCCAAAAACATTCAGTACTTC | CASSLTGQIAKNIQYF
NA | TRBJ1-1 | NA | TRBV29-1 | TGCAGCGTTCGGAACACTGAAGCTTTCTTT | CSVRNTEAFF
NA | TRBJ2-1 | NA | TRBV5-4 | TGTGCCAGCAGCTTGGAGGGGGGGACTCCCCTCAATGAGCAGTTCTTC | CASSLEGGTPLNEQFF
NA | TRBJ2-5 | NA | TRBV7-7 | TGTGCTAGCAGCCCCCTTGCCGGTCACGGGACCCAGTACTTC | CASSPLAGHGTQYF
once | TRBJ2-2 | TRBD1 | TRBV11-2 | TGTGCCAGCAGCTTCGACAGGGGCACCGGGGAGCTGTTTTTT | CASSFDRGTGELFF
NA | TRBJ1-5 | NA | TRBV29-1 | TGCAGCCTCCGGGAACACAGAGAGGTAGGCAATCAGCCCCAGCATTTT | CSLREHREVGNQPQHF
NA | TRBJ1-6 | NA | TRBV4-1 | TGCGCCAGCAGCCCCTCAGACAGAGTTAATTCACCCCTCCACTTT | CASSPSDRVNSPLHF
NA | TRBJ1-2 | TRBD1 | TRBV7-2 | TGTGCCAGCAGCCACAAGACAGGGGGTGGCTATGGCTACACCTTC | CASSHKTGGGYGYTF
NA | TRBJ2-5 | TRBD1 | TRBV5-4 | TGTGCCAGCAGCGGCGACAGGGCTGAGACCCAGTACTTC | CASSGDRAETQYF